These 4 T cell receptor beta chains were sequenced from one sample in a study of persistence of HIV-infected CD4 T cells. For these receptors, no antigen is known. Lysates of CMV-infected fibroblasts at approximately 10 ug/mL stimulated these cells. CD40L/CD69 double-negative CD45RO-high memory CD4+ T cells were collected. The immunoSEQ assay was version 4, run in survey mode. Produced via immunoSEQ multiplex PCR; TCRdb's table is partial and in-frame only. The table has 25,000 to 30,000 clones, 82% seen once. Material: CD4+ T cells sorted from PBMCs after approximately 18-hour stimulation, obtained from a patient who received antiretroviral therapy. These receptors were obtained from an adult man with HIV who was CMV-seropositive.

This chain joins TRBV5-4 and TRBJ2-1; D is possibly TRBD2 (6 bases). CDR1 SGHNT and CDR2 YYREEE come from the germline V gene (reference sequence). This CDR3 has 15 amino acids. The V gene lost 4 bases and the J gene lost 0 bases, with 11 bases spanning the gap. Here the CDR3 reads CASSRDSSSYNEQFF. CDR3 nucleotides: TGTGCCAGCAGCCGGGACTCGAGCTCCTACAATGAGCAGTTCTTC.

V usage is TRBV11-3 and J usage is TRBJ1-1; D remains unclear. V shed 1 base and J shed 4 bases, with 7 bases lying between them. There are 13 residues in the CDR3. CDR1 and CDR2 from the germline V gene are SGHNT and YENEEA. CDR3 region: CASSLGSGTEAFF. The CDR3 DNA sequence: TGTGCCAGCAGCTTAGGGTCGGGCACTGAAGCTTTCTTT.

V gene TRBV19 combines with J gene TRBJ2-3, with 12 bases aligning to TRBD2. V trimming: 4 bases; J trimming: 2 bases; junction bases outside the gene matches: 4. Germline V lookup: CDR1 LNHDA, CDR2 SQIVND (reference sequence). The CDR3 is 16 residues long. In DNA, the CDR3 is TGTGCCAGTAGTACATCTAGCGGGGGGGCCACAGATACGCAGTATTTT. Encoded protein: CASSTSSGGATDTQYF.

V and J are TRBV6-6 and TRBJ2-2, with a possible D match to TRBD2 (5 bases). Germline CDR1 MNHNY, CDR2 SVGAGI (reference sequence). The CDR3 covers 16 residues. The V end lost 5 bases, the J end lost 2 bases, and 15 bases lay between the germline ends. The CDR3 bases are TGTGCCAGCAGTCTCCCTCCCCGGGGAAACACCGGGGAGCTGTTTTTT. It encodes CASSLPPRGNTGELFF.